The entry below gives a single TCR beta chain sequence along with its context. The CDR3 is 14 residues long. Germline V gene lookup returns CDR1 SGHNT and CDR2 YYREEE (reference sequence). The germline V and J ends were trimmed by 0 bases and 3 bases, with 6 bases remaining between them. Sequencing was performed with immunoSEQ multiplex PCR; in TCRdb, only in-frame clones are kept and a portion is missing. The table shows tens of thousands of clones, with around three quarters occurring only once. The source of the sample is a study of blood T cell repertoires in COVID-19. The rearrangement links TRBV5-4 to TRBJ2-2; D gene ambiguous. The clonotype comes from a woman of 80 years or more with active or convalescent COVID-19. Sample: peripheral blood. The CDR3: CASSLDSYTGELFF. The CDR3 coding sequence is TGTGCCAGCAGCTTGGACAGCTACACCGGGGAGCTGTTTTTT.